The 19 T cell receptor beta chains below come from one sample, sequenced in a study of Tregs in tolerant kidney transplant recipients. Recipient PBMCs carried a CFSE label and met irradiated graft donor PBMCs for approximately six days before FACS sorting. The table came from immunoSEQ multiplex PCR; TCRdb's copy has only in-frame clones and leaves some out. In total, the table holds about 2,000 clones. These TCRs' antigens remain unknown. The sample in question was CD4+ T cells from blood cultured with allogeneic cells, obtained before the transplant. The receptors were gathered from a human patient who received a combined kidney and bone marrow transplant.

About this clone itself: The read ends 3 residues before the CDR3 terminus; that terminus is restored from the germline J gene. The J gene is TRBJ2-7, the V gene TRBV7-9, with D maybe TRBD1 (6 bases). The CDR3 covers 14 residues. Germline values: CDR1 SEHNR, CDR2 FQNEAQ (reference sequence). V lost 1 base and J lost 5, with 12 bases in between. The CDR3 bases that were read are TGTGCCAGCAGCTTAGGGAGCTACAGGGACGAG. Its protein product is CASSLGSYRDE. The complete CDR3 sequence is CASSLGSYRDEQYF.

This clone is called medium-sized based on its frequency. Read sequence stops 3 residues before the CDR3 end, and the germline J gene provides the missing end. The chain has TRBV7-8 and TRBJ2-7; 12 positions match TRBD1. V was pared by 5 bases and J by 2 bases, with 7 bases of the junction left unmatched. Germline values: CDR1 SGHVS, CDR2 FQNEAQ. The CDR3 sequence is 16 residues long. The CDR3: CASSPGTGGETYEQYF. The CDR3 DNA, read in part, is TGTGCCAGCAGCCCAGGGACAGGGGGCGAGACCTACGAG.

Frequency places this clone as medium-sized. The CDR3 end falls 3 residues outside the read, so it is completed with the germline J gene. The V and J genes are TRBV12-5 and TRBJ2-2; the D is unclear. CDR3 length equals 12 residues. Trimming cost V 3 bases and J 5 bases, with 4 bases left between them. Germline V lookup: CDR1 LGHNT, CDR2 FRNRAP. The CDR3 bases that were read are TGTGCTAGTGGTTTCGGGACCGGGGAG. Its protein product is CASGFGTGE. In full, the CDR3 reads CASGFGTGELFF.

The sequenced CDR3 bases are TGTGCCAGCAGTGACGGCGTAGGGGGGACC. Encoded protein: CASSDGVGGT. The CDR3 reads in full as CASSDGVGGTQYF. This rearrangement joins TRBV6-4 to TRBJ2-5; a weak D match, TRBD1 (6 bases). The read ends 3 residues shy of where the CDR3 ends; the end is completed using the germline J gene. Germline assignment: CDR1 MRHNA and CDR2 SNTAGT. CDR3 length equals 13 residues. Trimming removed 2 bases from V and 7 bases from J, with 11 bases in between.

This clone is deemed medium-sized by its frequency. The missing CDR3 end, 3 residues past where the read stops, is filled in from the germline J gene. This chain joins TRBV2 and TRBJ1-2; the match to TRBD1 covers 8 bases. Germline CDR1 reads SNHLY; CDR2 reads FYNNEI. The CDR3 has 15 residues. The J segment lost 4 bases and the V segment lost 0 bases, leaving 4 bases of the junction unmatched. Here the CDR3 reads CASSEASGQVYGYTF. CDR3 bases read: TGTGCCAGCAGTGAAGCCTCGGGACAGGTCTATGGC. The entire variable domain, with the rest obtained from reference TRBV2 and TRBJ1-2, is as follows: EPEVTQTPSHQVTQMGQEVILRCVPISNHLYFYWYRQILGQKVEFLVSFYNNEISEKSEIFDDQFSVERPDGSNFTLKIRSTKLEDSAMYFCASSEASGQVYGYTFGSGTRLTVV.

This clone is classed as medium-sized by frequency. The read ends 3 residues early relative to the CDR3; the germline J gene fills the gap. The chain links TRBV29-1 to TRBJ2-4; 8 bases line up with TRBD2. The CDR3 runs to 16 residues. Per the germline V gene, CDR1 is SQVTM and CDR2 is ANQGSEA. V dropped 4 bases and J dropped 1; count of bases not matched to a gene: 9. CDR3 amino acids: CSVVGRREGAKNIQYF. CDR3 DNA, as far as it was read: TGCAGCGTTGTCGGTCGACGGGAGGGGGCCAAAAACATT. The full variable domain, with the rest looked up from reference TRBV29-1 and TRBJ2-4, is SAVISQKPSRDICQRGTSLTIQCQVDSQVTMMFWYRQQPGQSLTLIATANQGSEATYESGFVIDKFPISRPNLTFSTLTVSNMSPEDSSIYLCSVVGRREGAKNIQYFGAGTRLSVL.

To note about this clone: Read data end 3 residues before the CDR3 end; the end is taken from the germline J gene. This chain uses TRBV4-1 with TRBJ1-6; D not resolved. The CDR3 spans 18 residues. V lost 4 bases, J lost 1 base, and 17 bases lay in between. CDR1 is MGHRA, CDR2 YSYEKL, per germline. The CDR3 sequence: CASSPLLKGVSYNSPLHF. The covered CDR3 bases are TGCGCCAGCAGCCCCCTGCTAAAGGGCGTTTCCTATAATTCACCC.

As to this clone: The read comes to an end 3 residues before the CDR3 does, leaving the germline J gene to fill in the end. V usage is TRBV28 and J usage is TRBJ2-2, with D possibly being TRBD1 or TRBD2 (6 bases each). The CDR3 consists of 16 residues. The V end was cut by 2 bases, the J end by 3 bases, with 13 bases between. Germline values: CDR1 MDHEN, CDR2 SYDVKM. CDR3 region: CASSLKDRRDTGELFF. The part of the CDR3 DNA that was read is TGTGCCAGCAGTTTAAAAGACAGGAGGGACACCGGGGAG.

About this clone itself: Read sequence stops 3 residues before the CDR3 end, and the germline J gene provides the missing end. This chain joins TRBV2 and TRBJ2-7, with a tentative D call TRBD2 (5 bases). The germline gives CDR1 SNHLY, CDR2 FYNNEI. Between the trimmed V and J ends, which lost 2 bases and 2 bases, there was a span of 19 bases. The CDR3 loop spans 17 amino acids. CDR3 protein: CASSERSAGVSPYEQYF. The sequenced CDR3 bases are TGTGCCAGCAGTGAAAGGTCGGCCGGGGTCAGCCCCTACGAG. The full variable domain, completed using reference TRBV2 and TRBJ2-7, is EPEVTQTPSHQVTQMGQEVILRCVPISNHLYFYWYRQILGQKVEFLVSFYNNEISEKSEIFDDQFSVERPDGSNFTLKIRSTKLEDSAMYFCASSERSAGVSPYEQYFGPGTRLTVT.

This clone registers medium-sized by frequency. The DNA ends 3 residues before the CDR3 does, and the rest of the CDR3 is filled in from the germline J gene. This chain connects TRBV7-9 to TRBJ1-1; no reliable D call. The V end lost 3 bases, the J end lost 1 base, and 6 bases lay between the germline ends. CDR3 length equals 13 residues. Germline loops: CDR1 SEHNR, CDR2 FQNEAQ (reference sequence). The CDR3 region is CASSFLWNTEAFF. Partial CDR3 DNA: TGTGCCAGCAGCTTCTTGTGGAACACTGAA.

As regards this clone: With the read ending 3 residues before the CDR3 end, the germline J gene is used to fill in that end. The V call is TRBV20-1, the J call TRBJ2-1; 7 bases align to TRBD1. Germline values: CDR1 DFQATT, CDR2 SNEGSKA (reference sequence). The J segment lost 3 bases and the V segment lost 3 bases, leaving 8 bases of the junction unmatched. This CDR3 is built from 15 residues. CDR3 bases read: TGCAGTGCTAGCTCCAGGACAGGTTACTACAATGAG. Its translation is CSASSRTGYYNE. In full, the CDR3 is CSASSRTGYYNEQFF.

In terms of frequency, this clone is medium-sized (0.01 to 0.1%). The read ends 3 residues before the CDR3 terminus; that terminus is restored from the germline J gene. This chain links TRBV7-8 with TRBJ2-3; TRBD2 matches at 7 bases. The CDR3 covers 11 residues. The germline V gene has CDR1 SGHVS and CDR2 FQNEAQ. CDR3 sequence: CASSLGLTQYF. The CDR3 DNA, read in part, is TGTGCCAGCAGCTTGGGACTAACG.

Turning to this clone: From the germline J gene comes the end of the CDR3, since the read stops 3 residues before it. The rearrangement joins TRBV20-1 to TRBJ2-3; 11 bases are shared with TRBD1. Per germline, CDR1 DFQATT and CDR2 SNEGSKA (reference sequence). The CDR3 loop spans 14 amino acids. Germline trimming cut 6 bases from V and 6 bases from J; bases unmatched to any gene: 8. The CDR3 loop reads CSARTGGSRDTQYF. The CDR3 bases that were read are TGCAGTGCCCGGACAGGGGGCTCGAGGGATACG.

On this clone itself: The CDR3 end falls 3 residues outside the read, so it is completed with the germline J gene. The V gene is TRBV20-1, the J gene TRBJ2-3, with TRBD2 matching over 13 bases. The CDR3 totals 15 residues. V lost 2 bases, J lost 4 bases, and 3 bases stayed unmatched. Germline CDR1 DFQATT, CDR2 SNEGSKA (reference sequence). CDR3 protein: CSARRLAGGSDTQYF. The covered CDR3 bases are TGCAGTGCTAGAAGACTAGCGGGAGGCTCAGATACG.

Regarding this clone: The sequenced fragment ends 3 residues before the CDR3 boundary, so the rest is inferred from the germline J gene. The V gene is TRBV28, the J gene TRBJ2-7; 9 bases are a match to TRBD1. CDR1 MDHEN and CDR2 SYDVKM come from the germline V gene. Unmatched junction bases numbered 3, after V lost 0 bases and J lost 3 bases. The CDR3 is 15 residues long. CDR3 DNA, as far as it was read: TGTGCCAGCAGTTTATGGGGGACAGGGCTCTACGAG. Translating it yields CASSLWGTGLYE. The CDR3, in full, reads CASSLWGTGLYEQYF.

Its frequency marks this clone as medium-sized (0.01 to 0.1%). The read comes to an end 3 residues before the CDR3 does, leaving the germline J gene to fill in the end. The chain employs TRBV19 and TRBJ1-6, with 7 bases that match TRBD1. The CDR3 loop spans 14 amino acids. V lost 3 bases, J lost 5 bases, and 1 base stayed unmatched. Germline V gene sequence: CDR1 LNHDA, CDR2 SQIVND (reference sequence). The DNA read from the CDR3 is TGTGCCAGTAGTATGGGGACAGATAATTCACCC. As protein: CASSMGTDNSP. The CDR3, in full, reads CASSMGTDNSPLHF.

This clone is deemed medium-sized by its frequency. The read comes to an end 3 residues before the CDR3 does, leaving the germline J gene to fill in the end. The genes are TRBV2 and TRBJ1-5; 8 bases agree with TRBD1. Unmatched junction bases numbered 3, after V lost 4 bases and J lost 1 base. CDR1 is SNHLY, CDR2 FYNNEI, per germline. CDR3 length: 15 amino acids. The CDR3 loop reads CASSGTGRSNQPQHF. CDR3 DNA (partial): TGTGCCAGCAGTGGGACAGGGAGGAGCAATCAGCCC.

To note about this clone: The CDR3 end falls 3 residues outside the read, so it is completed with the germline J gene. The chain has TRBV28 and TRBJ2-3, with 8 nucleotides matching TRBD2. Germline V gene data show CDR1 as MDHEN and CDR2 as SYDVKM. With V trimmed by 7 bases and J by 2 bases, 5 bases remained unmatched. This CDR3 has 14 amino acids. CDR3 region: CASKAGGPTDTQYF. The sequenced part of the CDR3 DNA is TGTGCCAGCAAGGCGGGAGGCCCCACAGATACG.

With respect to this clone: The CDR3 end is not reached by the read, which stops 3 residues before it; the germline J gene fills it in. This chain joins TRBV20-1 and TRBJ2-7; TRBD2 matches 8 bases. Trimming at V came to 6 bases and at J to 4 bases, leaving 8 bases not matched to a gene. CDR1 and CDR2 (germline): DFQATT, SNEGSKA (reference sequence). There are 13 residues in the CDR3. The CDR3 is CSAGPAGAYEQYF. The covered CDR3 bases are TGCAGTGCGGGCCCAGCGGGAGCTTACGAG.